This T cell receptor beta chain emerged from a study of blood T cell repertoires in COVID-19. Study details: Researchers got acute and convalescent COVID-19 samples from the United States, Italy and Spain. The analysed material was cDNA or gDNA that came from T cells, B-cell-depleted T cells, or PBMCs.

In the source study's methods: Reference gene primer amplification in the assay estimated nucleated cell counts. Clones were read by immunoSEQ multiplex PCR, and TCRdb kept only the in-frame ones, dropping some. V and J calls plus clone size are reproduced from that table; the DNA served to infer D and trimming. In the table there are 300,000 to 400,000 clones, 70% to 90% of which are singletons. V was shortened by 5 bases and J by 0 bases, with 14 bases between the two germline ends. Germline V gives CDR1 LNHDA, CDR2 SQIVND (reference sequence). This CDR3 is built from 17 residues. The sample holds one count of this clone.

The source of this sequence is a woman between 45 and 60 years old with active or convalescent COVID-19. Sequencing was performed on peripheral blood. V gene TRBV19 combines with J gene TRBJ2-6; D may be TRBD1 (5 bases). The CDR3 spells CASSGQGFSSGANVLTF. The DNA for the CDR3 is TGTGCCAGTAGTGGGCAGGGTTTCAGCTCTGGGGCCAACGTCCTGACTTTC.